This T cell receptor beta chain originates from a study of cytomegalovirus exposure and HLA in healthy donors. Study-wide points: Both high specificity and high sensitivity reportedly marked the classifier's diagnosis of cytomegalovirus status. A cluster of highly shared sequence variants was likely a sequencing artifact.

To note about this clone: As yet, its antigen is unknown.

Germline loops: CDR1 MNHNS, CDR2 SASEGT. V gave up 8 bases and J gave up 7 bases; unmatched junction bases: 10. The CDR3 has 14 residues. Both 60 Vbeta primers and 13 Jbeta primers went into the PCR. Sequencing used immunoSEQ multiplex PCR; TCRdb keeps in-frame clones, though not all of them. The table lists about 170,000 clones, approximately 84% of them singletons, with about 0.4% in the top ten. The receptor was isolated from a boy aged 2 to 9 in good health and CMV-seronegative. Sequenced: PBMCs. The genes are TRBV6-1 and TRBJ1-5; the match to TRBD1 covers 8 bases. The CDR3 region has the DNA TGTGCCAGCCTAAGGACAGGGTTCGGACAGCCCCAGCATTTT. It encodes CASLRTGFGQPQHF.